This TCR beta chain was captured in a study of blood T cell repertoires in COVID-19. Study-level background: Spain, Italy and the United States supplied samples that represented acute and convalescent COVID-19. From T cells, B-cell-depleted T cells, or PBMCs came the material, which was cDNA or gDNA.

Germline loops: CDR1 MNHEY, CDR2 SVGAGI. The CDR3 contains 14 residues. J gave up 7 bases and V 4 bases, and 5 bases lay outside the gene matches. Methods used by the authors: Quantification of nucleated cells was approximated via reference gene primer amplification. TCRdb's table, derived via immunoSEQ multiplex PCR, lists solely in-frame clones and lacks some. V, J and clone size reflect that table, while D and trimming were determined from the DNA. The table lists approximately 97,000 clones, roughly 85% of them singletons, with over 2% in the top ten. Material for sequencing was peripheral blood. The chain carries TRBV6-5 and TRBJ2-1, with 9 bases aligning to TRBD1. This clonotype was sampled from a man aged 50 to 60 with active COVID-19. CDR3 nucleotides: TGTGCCAGCAGTTCCGGACAGGGGTGGAATGAGCAGTTCTTC. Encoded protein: CASSSGQGWNEQFF.